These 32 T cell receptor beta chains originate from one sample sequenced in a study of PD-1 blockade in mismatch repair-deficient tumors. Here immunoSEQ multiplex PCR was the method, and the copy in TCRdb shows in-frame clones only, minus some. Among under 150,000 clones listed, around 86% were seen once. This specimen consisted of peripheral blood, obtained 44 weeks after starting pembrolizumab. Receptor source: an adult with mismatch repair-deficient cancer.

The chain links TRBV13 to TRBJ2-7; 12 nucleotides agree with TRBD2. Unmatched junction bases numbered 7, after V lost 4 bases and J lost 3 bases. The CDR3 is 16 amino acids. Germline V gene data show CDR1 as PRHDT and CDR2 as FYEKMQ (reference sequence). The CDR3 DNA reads TGTGCCAGCAGCTCATCTCTACTAGCGGGAGGCTACGAGCAGTACTTC. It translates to CASSSSLLAGGYEQYF.

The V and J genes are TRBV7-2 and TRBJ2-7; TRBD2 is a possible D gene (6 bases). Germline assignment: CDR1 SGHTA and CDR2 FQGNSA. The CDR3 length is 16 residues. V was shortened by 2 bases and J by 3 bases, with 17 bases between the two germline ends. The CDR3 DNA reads TGTGCCAGCAGCTTATACGGGGGAGCTGGTTACTACGAGCAGTACTTC. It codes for CASSLYGGAGYYEQYF. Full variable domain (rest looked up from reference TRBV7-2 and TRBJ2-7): GAGVSQSPSNKVTEKGKDVELRCDPISGHTALYWYRQSLGQGLEFLIYFQGNSAPDKSGLPSDRFSAERTGGSVSTLTIQRTQQEDSAVYLCASSLYGGAGYYEQYFGPGTRLTVT.

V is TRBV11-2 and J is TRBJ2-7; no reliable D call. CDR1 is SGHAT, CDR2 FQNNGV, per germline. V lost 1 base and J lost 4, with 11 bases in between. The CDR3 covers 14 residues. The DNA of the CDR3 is TGTGCCAGCAGCTTAGGCGACACAGCTTACGAGCAGTACTTC. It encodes CASSLGDTAYEQYF.

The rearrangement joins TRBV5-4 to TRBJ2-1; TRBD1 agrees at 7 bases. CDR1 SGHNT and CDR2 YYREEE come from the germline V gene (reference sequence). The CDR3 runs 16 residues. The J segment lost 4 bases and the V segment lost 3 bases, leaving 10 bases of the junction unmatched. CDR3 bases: TGTGCCAGCAGCTCCCGACAGGGCCCTTCGTACAATGAGCAGTTCTTC. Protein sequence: CASSSRQGPSYNEQFF. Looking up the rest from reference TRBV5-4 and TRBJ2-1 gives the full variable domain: ETGVTQSPTHLIKTRGQQVTLRCSSQSGHNTVSWYQQALGQGPQFIFQYYREEENGRGNFPPRFSGLQFPNYSSELNVNALELDDSALYLCASSSRQGPSYNEQFFGPGTRLTVL.

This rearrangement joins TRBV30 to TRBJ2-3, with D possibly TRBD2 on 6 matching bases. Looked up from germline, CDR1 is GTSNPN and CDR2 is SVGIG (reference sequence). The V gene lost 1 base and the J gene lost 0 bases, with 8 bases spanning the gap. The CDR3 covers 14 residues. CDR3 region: CAWSAGTSTDTQYF. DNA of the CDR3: TGTGCCTGGAGTGCCGGGACTAGCACAGATACGCAGTATTTT.

The CDR3 region is CASSYLGPRLGYTF. The CDR3 coding sequence is TGTGCCAGCTCCTACTTGGGGCCCCGGCTAGGCTACACCTTC. This chain links TRBV18 with TRBJ1-2, with D maybe TRBD1 (5 bases). In germline, CDR1 is KGHSH, CDR2 LQKENI. This CDR3 has 14 residues. V was clipped by 6 bases and J by 8 bases, with 19 bases between them.

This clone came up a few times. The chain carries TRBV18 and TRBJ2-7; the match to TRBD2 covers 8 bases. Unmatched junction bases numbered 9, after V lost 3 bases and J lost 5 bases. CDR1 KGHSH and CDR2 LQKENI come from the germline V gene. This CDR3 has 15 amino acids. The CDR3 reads CASSPRRAGAHEQYF. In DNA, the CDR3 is TGTGCCAGCTCACCCCGCCGAGCGGGAGCCCACGAGCAGTACTTC.

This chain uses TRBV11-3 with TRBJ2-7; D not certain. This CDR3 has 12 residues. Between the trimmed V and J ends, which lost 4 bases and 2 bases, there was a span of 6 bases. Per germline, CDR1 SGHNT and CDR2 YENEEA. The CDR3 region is CASSSRAYEQYF. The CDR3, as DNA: TGTGCCAGCAGCTCCCGGGCCTACGAGCAGTACTTC.

DNA for the CDR3: TGTGCCAGCAAACTACTAGCTCCCGGCTCCTACGAGCAGTACTTC. It codes for CASKLLAPGSYEQYF. The chain is built from TRBV6-5 and TRBJ2-7; TRBD2 is a possible D gene (6 bases). Germline values: CDR1 MNHEY, CDR2 SVGAGI. V lost 7 bases and J lost 0, with 16 bases in between. The CDR3 covers 15 residues.

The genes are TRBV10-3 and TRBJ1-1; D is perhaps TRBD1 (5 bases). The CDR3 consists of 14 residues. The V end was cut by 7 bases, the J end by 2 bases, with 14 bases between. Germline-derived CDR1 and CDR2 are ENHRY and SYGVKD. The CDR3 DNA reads TGTGCCATCACCTCTTCTGGGGCTAACACTGAAGCTTTCTTT. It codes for CAITSSGANTEAFF.

The CDR3, as DNA: TGCGCCAGCAGCAGATACCGGACTAGCGGCTACGAGCAGTACTTC. It encodes CASSRYRTSGYEQYF. This chain links TRBV5-1 with TRBJ2-7; TRBD2 matches 10 bases. The V gene's germline CDR1 is SGHRS and CDR2 YFSETQ. Trimming at V came to 4 bases and at J to 3 bases, leaving 7 bases not matched to a gene. The CDR3 is 15 amino acids.

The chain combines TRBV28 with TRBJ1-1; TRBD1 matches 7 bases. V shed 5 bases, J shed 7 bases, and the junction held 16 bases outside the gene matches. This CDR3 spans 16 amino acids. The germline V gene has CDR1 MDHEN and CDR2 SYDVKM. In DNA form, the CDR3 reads TGTGCCAGCAGTACCCGAGGGGGGGGTGACAGGGTTGAAGCTTTCTTT. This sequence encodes CASSTRGGGDRVEAFF.

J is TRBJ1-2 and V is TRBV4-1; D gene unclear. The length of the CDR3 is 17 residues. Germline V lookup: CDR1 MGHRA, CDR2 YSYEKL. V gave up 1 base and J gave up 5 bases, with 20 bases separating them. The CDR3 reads CASSQALGVEPRYGYTF. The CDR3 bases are TGCGCCAGCAGCCAAGCCTTAGGTGTGGAGCCCCGGTATGGCTACACCTTC.

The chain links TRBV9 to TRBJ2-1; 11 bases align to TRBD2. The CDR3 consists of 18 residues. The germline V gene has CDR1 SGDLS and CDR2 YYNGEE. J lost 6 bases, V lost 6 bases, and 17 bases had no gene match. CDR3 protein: CASNRGLAGRGERNEQFF. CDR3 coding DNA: TGTGCCAGCAACAGAGGACTAGCGGGCAGGGGGGAGCGCAATGAGCAGTTCTTC.

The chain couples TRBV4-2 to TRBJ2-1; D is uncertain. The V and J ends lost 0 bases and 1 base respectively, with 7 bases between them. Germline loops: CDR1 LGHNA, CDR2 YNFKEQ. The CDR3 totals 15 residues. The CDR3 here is CASSQEGYSYNEQFF. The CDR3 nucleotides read TGTGCCAGCAGCCAAGAGGGCTATTCCTACAATGAGCAGTTCTTC.

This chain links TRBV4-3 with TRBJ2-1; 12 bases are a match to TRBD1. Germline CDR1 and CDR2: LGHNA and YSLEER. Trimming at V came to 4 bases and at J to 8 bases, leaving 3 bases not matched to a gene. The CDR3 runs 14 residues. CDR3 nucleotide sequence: TGCGCCAGCAGCCCGGGACAGGGGGCCTATGAGCAGTTCTTC. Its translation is CASSPGQGAYEQFF.

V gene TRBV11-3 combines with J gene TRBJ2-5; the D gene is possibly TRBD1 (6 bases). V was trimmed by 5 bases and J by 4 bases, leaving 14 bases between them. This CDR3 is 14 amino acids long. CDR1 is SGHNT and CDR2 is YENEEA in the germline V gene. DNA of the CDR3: TGTGCCAGCAGCCCATCCAGGGGTGGAGAGACCCAGTACTTC. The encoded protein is CASSPSRGGETQYF.

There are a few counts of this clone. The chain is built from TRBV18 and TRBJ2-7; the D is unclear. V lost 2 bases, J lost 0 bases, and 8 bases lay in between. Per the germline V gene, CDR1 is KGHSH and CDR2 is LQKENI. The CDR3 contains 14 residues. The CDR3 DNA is TGTGCCAGCTCACCAAGTCGCAGCTCCTACGAGCAGTACTTC. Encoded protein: CASSPSRSSYEQYF.

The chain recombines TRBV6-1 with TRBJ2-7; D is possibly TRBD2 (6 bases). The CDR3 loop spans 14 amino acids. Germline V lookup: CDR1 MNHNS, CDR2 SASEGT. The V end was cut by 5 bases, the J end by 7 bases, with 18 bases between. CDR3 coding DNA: TGTGCCAGCAGTTCCCAGGCGAAGGGGAGGGAGCAGTACTTC. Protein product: CASSSQAKGREQYF.

CDR3 DNA: TGTGCCAGCAGTGAACTGCGGGAGGGCCAGGAGACCCAGTACTTC. This translates into CASSELREGQETQYF. The chain joins TRBV25-1 to TRBJ2-5; 9 bases agree with TRBD2. The CDR3 runs 15 residues. CDR1 and CDR2 (germline): MGHDK, SYGVNS. Trimming removed 2 bases from V and 5 bases from J; junction bases left unmatched: 6.

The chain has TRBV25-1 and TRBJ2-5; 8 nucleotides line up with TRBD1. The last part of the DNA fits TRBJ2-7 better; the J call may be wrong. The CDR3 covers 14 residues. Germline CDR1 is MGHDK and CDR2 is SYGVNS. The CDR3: CASSDRTGTYEQYF. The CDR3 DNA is TGTGCCAGCAGTGACAGGACAGGGACCTACGAGCAGTACTTC.

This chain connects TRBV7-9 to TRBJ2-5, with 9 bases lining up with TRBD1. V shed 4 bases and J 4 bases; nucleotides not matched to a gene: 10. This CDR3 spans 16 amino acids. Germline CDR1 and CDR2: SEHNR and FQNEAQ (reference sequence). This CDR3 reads CASSSPLRQGGETQYF. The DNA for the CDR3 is TGTGCCAGCAGCTCCCCCCTTCGACAGGGGGGAGAGACCCAGTACTTC.

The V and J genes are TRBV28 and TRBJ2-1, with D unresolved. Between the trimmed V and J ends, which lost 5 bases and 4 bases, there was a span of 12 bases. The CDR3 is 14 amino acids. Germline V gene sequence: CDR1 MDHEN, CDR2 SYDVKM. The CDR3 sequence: CASSTRQYYNEQFF. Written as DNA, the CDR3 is TGTGCCAGCAGTACACGACAATATTACAATGAGCAGTTCTTC.

The CDR3 DNA reads TGTGCCAGCAGCTTAAGAAGGCCGGGGGATACGCAGTATTTT. Protein sequence: CASSLRRPGDTQYF. The V call is TRBV7-9, the J call TRBJ2-3, with D perhaps TRBD2 (5 bases). V was trimmed by 2 bases and J by 6 bases, leaving 12 bases between them. Germline V CDR1 and CDR2: SEHNR, FQNEAQ (reference sequence). This CDR3 spans 14 amino acids.

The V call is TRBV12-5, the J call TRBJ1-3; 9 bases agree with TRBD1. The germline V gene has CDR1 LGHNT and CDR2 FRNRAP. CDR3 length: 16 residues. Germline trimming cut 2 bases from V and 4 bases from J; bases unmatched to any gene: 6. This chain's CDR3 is CASGLSGQGSGNTIYF. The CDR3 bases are TGTGCTAGTGGTTTGTCGGGACAGGGCTCAGGAAACACCATATATTTT.

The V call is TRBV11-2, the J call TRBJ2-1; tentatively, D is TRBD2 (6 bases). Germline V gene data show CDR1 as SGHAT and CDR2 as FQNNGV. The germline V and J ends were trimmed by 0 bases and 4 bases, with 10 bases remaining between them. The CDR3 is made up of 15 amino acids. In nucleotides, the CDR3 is TGTGCCAGCAGCTTAGAGCGGGGCCCATACAATGAGCAGTTCTTC. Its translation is CASSLERGPYNEQFF.

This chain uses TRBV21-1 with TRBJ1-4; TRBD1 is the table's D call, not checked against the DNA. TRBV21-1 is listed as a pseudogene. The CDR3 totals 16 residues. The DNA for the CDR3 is TGTGCCAGCAGCAAAGTCTGGTTTAAGGGGTCCGTAAAACTGTTTTTT. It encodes CASSKVWFKGSVKLFF.

In DNA form, the CDR3 reads TGCAGCGTTGCGGCGGGAGCTACCTACAATGAGCAGTTCTTC. This codes for CSVAAGATYNEQFF. The rearrangement uses TRBV29-1 and TRBJ2-1; 7 bases match TRBD2. V lost 4 bases to trimming and J lost 2 bases; unmatched junction nucleotides: 5. The germline CDR1 and CDR2 sequences are SQVTM and ANQGSEA. There are 14 residues in the CDR3.

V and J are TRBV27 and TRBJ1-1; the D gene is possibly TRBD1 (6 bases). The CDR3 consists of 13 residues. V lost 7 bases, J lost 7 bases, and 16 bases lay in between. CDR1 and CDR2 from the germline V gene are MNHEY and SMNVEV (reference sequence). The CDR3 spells CASIPVGGSEAFF. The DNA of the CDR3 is TGTGCCAGCATCCCGGTAGGGGGAAGTGAAGCTTTCTTT.

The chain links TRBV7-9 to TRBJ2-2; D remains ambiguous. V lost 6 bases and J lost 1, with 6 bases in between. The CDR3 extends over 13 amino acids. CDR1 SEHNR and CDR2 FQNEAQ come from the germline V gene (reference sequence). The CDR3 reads CASRWGNTGELFF. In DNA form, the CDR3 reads TGTGCCAGCAGATGGGGGAACACCGGGGAGCTGTTTTTT.

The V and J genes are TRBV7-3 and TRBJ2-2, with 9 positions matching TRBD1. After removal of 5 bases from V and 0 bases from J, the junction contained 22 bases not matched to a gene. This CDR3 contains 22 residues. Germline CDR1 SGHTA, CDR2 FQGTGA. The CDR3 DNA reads TGTGCCAGCAGCCGCAAGTGTATAGGGGACAGGGAGAAATGGCCGAACACCGGGGAGCTGTTTTTT. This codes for CASSRKCIGDREKWPNTGELFF.

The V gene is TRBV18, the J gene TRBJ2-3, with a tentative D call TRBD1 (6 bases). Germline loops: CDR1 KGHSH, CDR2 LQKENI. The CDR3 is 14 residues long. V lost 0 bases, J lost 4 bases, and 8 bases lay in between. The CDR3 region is CASSPPGTSDTQYF. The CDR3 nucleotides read TGTGCCAGCTCACCACCGGGGACATCAGATACGCAGTATTTT. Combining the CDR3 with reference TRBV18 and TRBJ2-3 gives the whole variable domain NAGVMQNPRHLVRRRGQEARLRCSPMKGHSHVYWYRQLPEEGLKFMVYLQKENIIDESGMPKERFSAEFPKEGPSILRIQQVVRGDSAAYFCASSPPGTSDTQYFGPGTRLTVL.